What follows are 2 T cell receptor beta chains derived from one specimen sequenced in a study of OX40 agonist ivuxolimab in advanced cancers. TCRdb's table, derived via immunoSEQ multiplex PCR, lists solely in-frame clones and lacks some. The repertoire includes some 35,000 clones, over 75% of them detected once, and over 20% sits in the top ten. This sample comprised CD4+ or CD8+ T cells sorted from blood, obtained in a trial of the OX40 agonist ivuxolimab. The origin of the receptors is an adult with an advanced solid tumor such as melanoma, head and neck, liver or kidney cancer.

The genes are TRBV10-1 and TRBJ1-1; D gene ambiguous. Trimming removed 8 bases from V and 1 base from J, with 14 bases in between. The CDR3 runs 14 residues. Germline V lookup: CDR1 WNHNN, CDR2 SYGVQD (reference sequence). CDR3 residues: CASERGRWNTEAFF. CDR3 coding DNA: TGCGCCAGCGAACGAGGCCGATGGAACACTGAAGCTTTCTTT.

This chain links TRBV10-1 with TRBJ1-1; TRBD1 aligns across 7 bases. The CDR3 totals 13 residues. From germline, CDR1 is WNHNN and CDR2 SYGVQD (reference sequence). V lost 7 bases to trimming and J lost 1 base; unmatched junction nucleotides: 3. The CDR3 here is CASTRDRNTEAFF. The CDR3 DNA reads as TGCGCCAGCACCCGGGACAGGAACACTGAAGCTTTCTTT.